Here is one T cell receptor beta chain with its context. Its antigen is unknown. No much larger clonotype is one base removed from it; base qualities were not supplied. Donors were healthy HIV-negative adults with no recently reported acute infections or vaccinations. Every donor was a Caucasian adult residing in Nashville, Tennessee, USA. Magnetic negative selection was used to enrich CD4+ T cells, after which naive cells were positively selected on CD45RA and the negative fraction became the memory subset. Blood was obtained by leukapheresis, after which PBMCs were separated by Ficoll-Histopaque density gradient centrifugation and cryopreserved in liquid nitrogen vapor phase. Analytical flow cytometry was used to check the purity and quantity of each magnetically sorted T cell population. Each sorted fraction had its genomic DNA isolated and then quantified by UV absorbance on a Nanodrop 2000c.

The CDR3 sequence holds 18 residues, the cysteine and phenylalanine included. Left in the record is the CDR3 DNA by itself, 54 bases read in frame from the first base. Per the germline V gene, SGHAT is the CDR1 and FQNNGV is the CDR2. V sheds 4 bases and J sheds 0 bases, leaving 16 bases between their ends. Using the deep immunoSEQ assay, multiplex PCR amplified TCR CDR3 regions from genomic DNA. Genomic DNA extracted from each cell subset was distributed evenly over all wells of several immunoSEQ 96-well plates, and each plate served as one replicate. For sorted subsets, 150 to 250 ng of genomic DNA, equivalent to 30,000 or so T cell genomes, went into each replicate PCR. Purified libraries were measured with a Qubit 3.0 fluorometer, size-checked on a Bioanalyzer 2100, and measured again with the KAPA Library Quantification kit. Every immunoSEQ 96-well plate was sequenced on a dedicated single-read 150-cycle Illumina NextSeq 550 flow cell. Per the original workflow: Because only junctional sequences without quality scores were contained in the immunoSEQ output, filtering matching that applied to full-length reads could not be performed. To assign V/J genes and CDR3, sequences were annotated against IMGT germline references using PyIR, a Python wrapper for IgBLAST v1.9. Any read was removed if the V/J assignment was weak (E-value above 1e-6), the CDR3 was missing, or the read contained stop codons, out-of-frame junctions, or ambiguous translated residues. V3J clonotypes were defined by identical inferred V gene, J gene, and CDR3 amino acid sequence. To compute the percentage overlap between repertoires, the number of shared unique clonotypes was divided by the size of the smaller repertoire. Richness of each repertoire was evaluated using RTK rarefaction, the Chao1 estimator, and Recon v2.1 estimates of unobserved clonotypes. For all TCRbeta clonotypes obtained by the gDNA method from four donors, generation probabilities were computed with OLGA. What TCRdb holds here is the immuneACCESS table cut down to in-frame rearrangements. Part of the clones is not present; checked against another copy, under half of the missing clones reflect an unresolved V gene, and the others are unexplained. V and J calls plus clone size are reproduced from that table; the DNA served to infer D and trimming. This sample holds more than 850,000 clones; about four fifths were observed only once. The biggest ten clones account for 0.5% to 0.6% of the sample.

The sample comes from a study of shared clonotypes between healthy human individuals (dated by TCRdb to the early 2020s). Regarding the research as a whole: The cohort included a few men and a couple of women between 18 and 49 years of age. For each donor, three plates each were used for CD4 naive and CD4 memory, two plates were used for CD8 naive, and one plate was used for CD8 memory. The study deeply sequenced blood TCR repertoires of five healthy adults to estimate repertoire size and the extent of clonotype sharing between individuals. Libraries were prepared and TCR repertoires were sequenced by different laboratories using diverse techniques, in order to increase sequencing depth and limit assay-specific biases. Between about 0.8 and 9 billion PBMCs per donor were obtained by leukapheresis. The study at large found these results: Based on pairwise subsampling, the degree of clonotype sharing among donors was expected to be affected by sequencing depth. The genetic and exposure-history diversity represented was limited by the small number of donors. Sampling was restricted to blood, and TCR repertoires in tissues likely differ from the TCR repertoires found in blood. Larger estimated clonotype richness was generally found for naive subsets than for memory subsets. Compared with non-shared clonotypes, the clonotypes found in all four sorted-subset donors had higher generation probabilities. Rarefaction of sorted-subset datasets indicated incomplete sequencing despite the large sequencing depth. Across four donors, 5% to 6% of naive CD4, over 3% of naive CD8, around 2.5% of memory CD4, and approximately 0.4% of memory CD8 clonotypes were shared.

This clonotype was obtained from a man aged 18 to 29 in good health. Some clones in this sample may be carry-over from other donors' samples. The rearrangement combines TRBV11-2 with TRBJ2-6, with a weak D call of TRBD2 (5 bases match). Input material: memory CD4+ T cells from PBMCs. According to the study, the label for this sample's cell subset or site signals: CD45RA-negative fraction. CDR3 reads: CASSWHPGEGSGANVLTF. In nucleotides, the sequence is TGTGCCAGCAGCTGGCACCCCGGCGAGGGCTCTGGGGCCAACGTCCTGACTTTC.